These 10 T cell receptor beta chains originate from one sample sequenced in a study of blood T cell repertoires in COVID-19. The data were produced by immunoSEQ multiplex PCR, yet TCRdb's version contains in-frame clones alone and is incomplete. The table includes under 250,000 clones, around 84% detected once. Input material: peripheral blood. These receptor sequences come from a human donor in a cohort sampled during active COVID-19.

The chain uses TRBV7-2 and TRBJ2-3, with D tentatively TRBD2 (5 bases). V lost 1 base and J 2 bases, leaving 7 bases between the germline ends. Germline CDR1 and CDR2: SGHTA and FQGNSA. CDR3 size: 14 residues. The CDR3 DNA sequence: TGTGCCAGCAGCTTAGGACTACCCACAGATACGCAGTATTTT. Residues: CASSLGLPTDTQYF. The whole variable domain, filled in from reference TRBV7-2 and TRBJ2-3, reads GAGVSQSPSNKVTEKGKDVELRCDPISGHTALYWYRQSLGQGLEFLIYFQGNSAPDKSGLPSDRFSAERTGGSVSTLTIQRTQQEDSAVYLCASSLGLPTDTQYFGPGTRLTVL.

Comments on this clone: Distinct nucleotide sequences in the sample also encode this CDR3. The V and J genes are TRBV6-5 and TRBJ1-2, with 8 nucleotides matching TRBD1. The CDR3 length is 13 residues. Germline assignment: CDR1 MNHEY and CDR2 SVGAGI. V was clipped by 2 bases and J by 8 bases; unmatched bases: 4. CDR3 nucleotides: TGTGCCAGCAGTTACGGACAGGGCCGGGGCTACACCTTC. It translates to CASSYGQGRGYTF.

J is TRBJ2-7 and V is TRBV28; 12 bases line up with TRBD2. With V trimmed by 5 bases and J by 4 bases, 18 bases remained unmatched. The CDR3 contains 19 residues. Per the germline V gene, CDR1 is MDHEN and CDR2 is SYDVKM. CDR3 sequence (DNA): TGTGCCAGCAGTACAGGGATGGAAAGTACTAGCGGGAGGATGTACGAGCAGTACTTC. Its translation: CASSTGMESTSGRMYEQYF.

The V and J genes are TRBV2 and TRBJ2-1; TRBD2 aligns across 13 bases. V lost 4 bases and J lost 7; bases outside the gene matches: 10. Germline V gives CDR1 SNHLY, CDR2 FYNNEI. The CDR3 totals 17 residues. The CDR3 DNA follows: TGTGCCAGCAGTGTATCCCGACTAGCGGGGGGAGTGAATGAGCAGTTCTTC. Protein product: CASSVSRLAGGVNEQFF.

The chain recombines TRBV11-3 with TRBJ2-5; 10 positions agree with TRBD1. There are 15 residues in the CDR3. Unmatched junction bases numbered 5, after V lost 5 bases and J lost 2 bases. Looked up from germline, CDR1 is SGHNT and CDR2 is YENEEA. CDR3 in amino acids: CASSAWTGGQETQYF. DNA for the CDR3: TGTGCCAGCAGCGCATGGACAGGGGGGCAAGAGACCCAGTACTTC.

CDR3 loop: CASSLGGGSGAFF. The CDR3 bases are TGTGCCAGCAGCTTAGGTGGCGGCTCTGGAGCTTTCTTT. The chain employs TRBV7-2 and TRBJ1-1; D unresolved. Germline CDR1 reads SGHTA; CDR2 reads FQGNSA. The CDR3 contains 13 residues. Trimming stripped 1 base from V and 10 bases from J, with 13 bases between.

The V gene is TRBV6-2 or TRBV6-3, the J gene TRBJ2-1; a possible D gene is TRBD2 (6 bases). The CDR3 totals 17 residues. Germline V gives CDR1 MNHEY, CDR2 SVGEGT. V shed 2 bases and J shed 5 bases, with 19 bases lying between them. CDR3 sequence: CASSYAAGATRNNEQFF. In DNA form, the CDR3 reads TGTGCCAGCAGTTACGCAGCGGGCGCTACCCGGAACAATGAGCAGTTCTTC.

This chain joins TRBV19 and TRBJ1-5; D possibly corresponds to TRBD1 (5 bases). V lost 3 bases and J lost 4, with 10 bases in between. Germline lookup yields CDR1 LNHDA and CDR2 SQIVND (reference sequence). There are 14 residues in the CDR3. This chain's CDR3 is CASSMGGVNQPQHF. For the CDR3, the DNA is TGTGCCAGTAGTATGGGGGGGGTAAATCAGCCCCAGCATTTT.

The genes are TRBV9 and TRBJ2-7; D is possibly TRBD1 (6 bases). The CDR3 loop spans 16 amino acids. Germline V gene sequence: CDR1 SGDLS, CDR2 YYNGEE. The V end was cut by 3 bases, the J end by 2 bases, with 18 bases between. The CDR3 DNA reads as TGTGCCAGCAGCGCCGATGGTAACAGGGCCCCCTACGAGCAGTACTTC. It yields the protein CASSADGNRAPYEQYF.

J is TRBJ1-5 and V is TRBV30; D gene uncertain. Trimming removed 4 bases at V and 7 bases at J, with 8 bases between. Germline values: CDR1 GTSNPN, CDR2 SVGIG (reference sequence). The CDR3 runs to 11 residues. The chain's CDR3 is CAWKPQQPQHF. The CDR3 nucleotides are TGTGCCTGGAAGCCCCAACAGCCCCAGCATTTT.